Each of the 27 T cell receptor beta chains below was sequenced from the same sample in a study of OX40 agonist ivuxolimab in advanced cancers. The protocol was immunoSEQ multiplex PCR, while the TCRdb copy is restricted to in-frame clones and leaves out a portion. The sample shows about 86,000 clones, roughly nine tenths of them seen only once. Sequenced material: CD4+ or CD8+ T cells sorted from blood, taken in a trial of the OX40 agonist ivuxolimab. These receptors all come from an adult with an advanced solid tumor such as melanoma, head and neck, liver or kidney cancer.

This chain joins TRBV27 and TRBJ2-2; D not certain. The CDR3 has 17 residues. V dropped 2 bases and J dropped 0 bases, with 13 bases sitting between them. Germline V gene sequence: CDR1 MNHEY, CDR2 SMNVEV (reference sequence). The CDR3 sequence is CASSLLPPNTNTGELFF. DNA of the CDR3: TGTGCCAGCAGTTTACTCCCTCCCAACACGAACACCGGGGAGCTGTTTTTT.

The chain couples TRBV30 to TRBJ2-2; D is unclear. CDR1 is GTSNPN, CDR2 SVGIG, per germline (reference sequence). The V end lost 4 bases, the J end lost 5 bases, and 5 bases lay between the germline ends. This CDR3 is built from 11 residues. In DNA, the CDR3 is TGTGCCTGGATGGAGACCGGGGAGCTGTTTTTT. Protein sequence: CAWMETGELFF.

The rearrangement links TRBV29-1 to TRBJ1-2, with TRBD1 matching over 8 bases. The CDR3 has 15 amino acids. Losses at the gene ends were 3 bases for V and 8 bases for J; bases not matched to a gene: 14. Looked up from germline, CDR1 is SQVTM and CDR2 is ANQGSEA. CDR3 coding DNA: TGCAGCGTTGACCGATCGGACAGGGACGGTAGGGGCTACACCTTC. Translation: CSVDRSDRDGRGYTF.

The count of this clone is one. The chain links TRBV2 to TRBJ2-3; TRBD1 matches at 10 bases. This CDR3 spans 15 amino acids. Germline CDR1 is SNHLY and CDR2 is FYNNEI. V shed 5 bases, J shed 2 bases, and the junction held 4 bases outside the gene matches. CDR3 amino acids: CASSRQGANTDTQYF. DNA of the CDR3: TGTGCCAGCAGTCGACAGGGGGCGAACACAGATACGCAGTATTTT.

This chain joins TRBV18 and TRBJ1-4; 9 bases map to TRBD1. The CDR3 has 14 residues. Germline V gene data show CDR1 as KGHSH and CDR2 as LQKENI. After removal of 6 bases from V and 8 bases from J, the junction contained 7 bases not matched to a gene. The CDR3 DNA is TGTGCCAGCTCGTATACAGGGGGCGAAGAAAAACTGTTTTTT. Translation: CASSYTGGEEKLFF.

V gene TRBV5-1 combines with J gene TRBJ2-3; 7 bases align to TRBD1. Germline CDR1 reads SGHRS; CDR2 reads YFSETQ. Trimming at V came to 3 bases and at J to 4 bases, leaving 8 bases not matched to a gene. The length of the CDR3 is 15 residues. CDR3 sequence (DNA): TGCGCCAGCAGCTCGGGGACAGCCGAGGCAGATACGCAGTATTTT. Translating gives CASSSGTAEADTQYF.

The chain has TRBV18 and TRBJ1-1; D not resolved. V was clipped by 1 base and J by 1 base, with 7 bases between them. The germline gives CDR1 KGHSH, CDR2 LQKENI. The CDR3 runs to 14 residues. The CDR3 DNA sequence: TGTGCCAGCTCACCACAGGGCGGGAACACTGAAGCTTTCTTT. It translates to CASSPQGGNTEAFF.

V usage is TRBV9 and J usage is TRBJ1-1, with TRBD1 matching 7 bases. Losses at the gene ends were 4 bases for V and 4 bases for J; bases not matched to a gene: 10. Per the germline V gene, CDR1 is SGDLS and CDR2 is YYNGEE. CDR3 length: 15 amino acids. For the CDR3, the DNA is TGTGCCAGCAGCCCTAGCAGGCAGGGGGGCACTGAAGCTTTCTTT. Translation: CASSPSRQGGTEAFF.

The rearrangement joins TRBV9 to TRBJ2-5; 8 nucleotides agree with TRBD1. Trimming took 0 bases from V and 2 from J; bases not matched to a gene: 6. The CDR3 covers 16 residues. Per the germline V gene, CDR1 is SGDLS and CDR2 is YYNGEE. CDR3 amino acids: CASSVGQGQYQETQYF. CDR3 bases: TGTGCCAGCAGCGTAGGACAGGGGCAGTATCAAGAGACCCAGTACTTC.

The chain couples TRBV19 to TRBJ1-2; 10 bases are shared with TRBD1. V was pared by 2 bases and J by 7 bases, with 7 bases of the junction left unmatched. The CDR3 loop spans 15 amino acids. The germline V gene encodes CDR1 LNHDA and CDR2 SQIVND (reference sequence). CDR3 amino acids: CASSILRDRGPGYTF. CDR3 coding DNA: TGTGCCAGTAGTATACTACGAGACAGGGGGCCTGGCTACACCTTC.

V gene TRBV18 combines with J gene TRBJ2-1; 9 bases line up with TRBD2. This CDR3 is 15 amino acids long. Germline V CDR1 and CDR2: KGHSH, LQKENI. The trim removed 2 bases at V and 8 bases at J, leaving 7 bases unmatched. The CDR3, as DNA: TGTGCCAGCTCACCAATGTCTAGCGGGAATGATGAGCAGTTCTTC. Translation gives CASSPMSSGNDEQFF.

The chain uses TRBV2 and TRBJ2-7; unclear D gene. Trimming shortened V by 6 bases and J by 4 bases, and 13 bases separated the two germline ends. CDR3 length: 13 residues. Germline values: CDR1 SNHLY, CDR2 FYNNEI. The CDR3 nucleotides are TGTGCCAGCAGCCAGCAGGATGGTTACGAGCAGTACGTC. Amino acid sequence: CASSQQDGYEQYV.

V and J are TRBV6-5 and TRBJ1-1; 8 positions match TRBD1. The trim removed 2 bases at V and 11 bases at J, leaving 7 bases unmatched. The CDR3 length is 13 residues. CDR1 is MNHEY and CDR2 is SVGAGI in the germline V gene. CDR3 region: CASSYTDREGAFF. The CDR3 DNA sequence: TGTGCCAGCAGTTACACGGACAGGGAGGGCGCTTTCTTT.

In this sample, this clone turned up once. The J gene is TRBJ2-6, the V gene TRBV6-5, with 8 bases lining up with TRBD1. Germline V gene sequence: CDR1 MNHEY, CDR2 SVGAGI. V shed 10 bases and J 1 base; nucleotides not matched to a gene: 3. The CDR3 sequence is 14 residues long. CDR3 residues: CATRTGSGANVLTF. The CDR3 DNA sequence: TGTGCCACCCGGACAGGGTCTGGGGCCAACGTCCTGACTTTC.

The chain has TRBV18 and TRBJ1-5; D possibly corresponds to TRBD1 (5 bases). Germline CDR1 is KGHSH and CDR2 is LQKENI. The CDR3 consists of 15 residues. With 1 base removed from V and 0 bases from J, the gap between germline ends came to 7 bases. The CDR3 DNA sequence: TGTGCCAGCTCACCACAGGGGAGTAGCAATCAGCCCCAGCATTTT. Protein: CASSPQGSSNQPQHF.

The table lists this clone with a count of one. The J gene is TRBJ2-3, the V gene TRBV4-1; 10 nucleotides match TRBD2. The CDR3 has 14 amino acids. J gave up 14 bases and V 0 bases, and 8 bases lay outside the gene matches. Germline loops: CDR1 MGHRA, CDR2 YSYEKL. Here the CDR3 DNA reads TGCGCCAGCAGCCAAGATGCGGGGGGACTAGCGCTGTATTTT. Translation gives CASSQDAGGLALYF.

The chain is built from TRBV7-2 and TRBJ2-7, with 13 bases lining up with TRBD2. Germline V gene lookup returns CDR1 SGHTA and CDR2 FQGNSA. The junction had 3 bases not matched to a gene; V was cut back by 4 bases and J by 9 bases. This CDR3 region has 13 residues. As DNA, the CDR3 is TGTGCCAGCAGCTACGGGACTAGCGGGACGCAGTACTTC. Protein: CASSYGTSGTQYF.

The V and J genes are TRBV5-4 and TRBJ1-5; 10 nucleotides match TRBD1. The CDR3 sequence is 16 residues long. With V trimmed by 4 bases and J by 2 bases, 6 bases remained unmatched. Germline lookup yields CDR1 SGHNT and CDR2 YYREEE (reference sequence). For the CDR3, the DNA is TGTGCCAGCAGCCAAACCGGGACAGGGGGCAATCAGCCCCAGCATTTT. It specifies CASSQTGTGGNQPQHF.

This chain joins TRBV5-1 and TRBJ2-7, with D unresolved. V dropped 0 bases and J dropped 5 bases, with 9 bases sitting between them. CDR3 size: 13 residues. The germline V gene encodes CDR1 SGHRS and CDR2 YFSETQ. DNA of the CDR3: TGCGCCAGCAGCTTGGTAGGTGGGGACGAGCAGTACTTC. Translation: CASSLVGGDEQYF.

V is TRBV6-4 and J is TRBJ2-3; TRBD2 agrees at 13 bases. Losses at the gene ends were 3 bases for V and 2 bases for J; bases not matched to a gene: 2. Germline CDR1 MRHNA, CDR2 SNTAGT. The CDR3 sequence is 16 residues long. This chain's CDR3 is CASSEGTSGVTDTQYF. DNA of the CDR3: TGTGCCAGCAGTGAGGGGACTAGCGGGGTCACAGATACGCAGTATTTT.

This clone showed up just once. CDR3 residues: CAWSVQIATDTQYF. CDR3 nucleotides: TGTGCCTGGAGTGTACAGATTGCCACAGATACGCAGTATTTT. This chain links TRBV30 with TRBJ2-3; unclear D gene. Per the germline V gene, CDR1 is GTSNPN and CDR2 is SVGIG (reference sequence). CDR3 length equals 14 residues. Trimming left V 0 bases short and J 2 bases short, with 9 bases between.

The chain combines TRBV4-1 with TRBJ2-3, with TRBD1 as a possible D gene (5 bases). The CDR3 is 13 residues long. The germline V gene encodes CDR1 MGHRA and CDR2 YSYEKL. V was trimmed by 5 bases and J by 5 bases, leaving 11 bases between them. In DNA form, the CDR3 reads TGCGCCAGCAGCATACAGGCCCGAGATACGCAGTATTTT. Translation gives CASSIQARDTQYF.

The V call is TRBV6-1, the J call TRBJ2-3, with D perhaps TRBD1 (5 bases). This CDR3 is built from 16 residues. Trimming left V 1 base short and J 1 base short, with 12 bases between. Germline V gene sequence: CDR1 MNHNS, CDR2 SASEGT. The CDR3 DNA follows: TGTGCCAGCAGTGAAGGAAGGGGCATCGGCACAGATACGCAGTATTTT. It encodes CASSEGRGIGTDTQYF.

The gene calls are TRBV7-9 and TRBJ2-1; TRBD2 aligns across 13 bases. In germline, CDR1 is SEHNR, CDR2 FQNEAQ (reference sequence). The junction had 4 bases not matched to a gene; V was cut back by 5 bases and J by 6 bases. The CDR3 spans 15 residues. The CDR3 bases are TGTGCCAGCAGCCCACGACTAGCGGGGGGCAATGAGCAGTTCTTC. Translating gives CASSPRLAGGNEQFF.

This clone was counted only a few times. The chain combines TRBV19 with TRBJ2-6; D is ambiguous. The CDR3 extends over 15 amino acids. Germline V gives CDR1 LNHDA, CDR2 SQIVND (reference sequence). Trimming stripped 2 bases from V and 3 bases from J, with 8 bases between. The CDR3 bases are TGTGCCAGTAGTATACTAAGGGTTGGGGCCAACGTCCTGACTTTC. This translates into CASSILRVGANVLTF.

In nucleotides, the CDR3 is TGTGCCAGCAGCTACAGGGACATGAACACTGAAGCTTTCTTT. Translated, it gives CASSYRDMNTEAFF. This sequence joins TRBV6-1 and TRBJ1-1; TRBD1 is a possible D gene (6 bases). CDR3 length: 14 residues. The V and J ends lost 6 bases and 0 bases respectively, with 11 bases between them. Germline V gene lookup returns CDR1 MNHNS and CDR2 SASEGT.

The chain employs TRBV2 and TRBJ2-2; D is unresolved. CDR3 size: 13 residues. Trimming left V 7 bases short and J 1 base short, with 7 bases between. The germline gives CDR1 SNHLY, CDR2 FYNNEI. This chain's CDR3 is CASISQNTGELFF. The CDR3 DNA reads as TGTGCCAGCATAAGCCAGAACACCGGGGAGCTGTTTTTT. The whole variable domain, remainder taken from reference TRBV2 and TRBJ2-2, is EPEVTQTPSHQVTQMGQEVILRCVPISNHLYFYWYRQILGQKVEFLVSFYNNEISEKSEIFDDQFSVERPDGSNFTLKIRSTKLEDSAMYFCASISQNTGELFFGEGSRLTVL.